Listed below are T cell receptor beta chains from one sample, sequenced in a study of T cell responses to AZD1222 COVID-19 vaccine. This table comes from immunoSEQ multiplex PCR, and its TCRdb copy is limited to in-frame clones, with some not included. The table has around 120,000 clones, roughly 91% seen once. The sample in question was peripheral blood, obtained 28 days after the second AZD1222 dose. The receptors stem from an adult who received the AZD1222 COVID-19 vaccine. Each CDR3 is given with its conserved first and last residue. The D gene is left open where the match is weak.

cdr3_aa: CASSRTAGSGANVLTF
cdr3_nt: TGTGCCAGCTCCCGAACGGCGGGAAGTGGGGCCAACGTCCTGACTTTC
cdr3_length: 16
v_call: TRBV18
d_call: NA
j_call: TRBJ2-6

cdr3_aa: CASSYGRTYEQYF
cdr3_nt: TGTGCCAGCAGTTATGGCAGGACCTACGAGCAGTACTTC
cdr3_length: 13
v_call: TRBV6-5
d_call: NA
j_call: TRBJ2-7

cdr3_aa: CASSQTSAHEQYF
cdr3_nt: TGTGCCAGCAGCCAGACTAGCGCCCACGAGCAGTACTTC
cdr3_length: 13
v_call: TRBV7-9
d_call: TRBD2
j_call: TRBJ2-7

cdr3_aa: CASSLEGGEQFF
cdr3_nt: TGTGCCAGCAGCTTAGAGGGTGGTGAGCAGTTCTTC
cdr3_length: 12
v_call: TRBV7-9
d_call: NA
j_call: TRBJ2-1

cdr3_aa: CASSAGTGSTDTQYF
cdr3_nt: TGTGCCAGCAGCGCCGGGACAGGGAGCACAGATACGCAGTATTTT
cdr3_length: 15
v_call: TRBV6-5
d_call: TRBD1
j_call: TRBJ2-3

cdr3_aa: CASPAGPGVTDGDDF
cdr3_nt: TGTGCCAGCCCCGCGGGGCCCGGCGTGACGGACGGGGACGATTTT
cdr3_length: 15
v_call: TRBV2
d_call: NA
j_call: TRBJ2-3

cdr3_aa: CASSVAVRGGTEAFF
cdr3_nt: TGTGCCAGCAGCGTAGCAGTTCGGGGGGGCACTGAAGCTTTCTTT
cdr3_length: 15
v_call: TRBV9
d_call: NA
j_call: TRBJ1-1

cdr3_aa: CATAAGGNQPQHF
cdr3_nt: TGTGCCACCGCCGCAGGCGGGAATCAGCCCCAGCATTTT
cdr3_length: 13
v_call: TRBV24-1
d_call: NA
j_call: TRBJ1-5

cdr3_aa: CASSFLSSGNTIYF
cdr3_nt: TGTGCCAGCAGTTTCCTTAGCTCTGGAAACACCATATATTTT
cdr3_length: 14
v_call: TRBV28
d_call: NA
j_call: TRBJ1-3

cdr3_aa: CASSIGTINYGYTF
cdr3_nt: TGTGCCAGCAGCATAGGGACCATTAACTATGGCTACACCTTC
cdr3_length: 14
v_call: TRBV5-5
d_call: NA
j_call: TRBJ1-2

cdr3_aa: CASSWTATDTQYF
cdr3_nt: TGTGCCAGCAGTTGGACAGCCACAGATACGCAGTATTTT
cdr3_length: 13
v_call: TRBV6-2/TRBV6-3
d_call: NA
j_call: TRBJ2-3

cdr3_aa: CASTLQVSGNTIYF
cdr3_nt: TGTGCCAGCACCCTACAGGTCTCTGGAAACACCATATATTTT
cdr3_length: 14
v_call: TRBV7-8
d_call: NA
j_call: TRBJ1-3

cdr3_aa: CASSSSGGGTDTQYF
cdr3_nt: TGTGCCAGCAGTTCTAGCGGGGGGGGCACAGATACGCAGTATTTT
cdr3_length: 15
v_call: TRBV27
d_call: TRBD2
j_call: TRBJ2-3

cdr3_aa: CASTPGGGDGHEQFF
cdr3_nt: TGTGCCAGTACCCCAGGGGGGGGAGATGGCCATGAGCAGTTCTTC
cdr3_length: 15
v_call: TRBV19
d_call: NA
j_call: TRBJ2-1

cdr3_aa: CASSQDMTGYFNGYTF
cdr3_nt: TGTGCCAGCAGCCAAGATATGACAGGGTACTTCAATGGCTACACCTTC
cdr3_length: 16
v_call: TRBV14
d_call: TRBD1
j_call: TRBJ1-2

cdr3_aa: CASSPGTGSVGGLTYEQYF
cdr3_nt: TGTGCCAGCAGCCCTGGGACAGGGTCCGTCGGGGGGTTAACCTACGAGCAGTACTTC
cdr3_length: 19
v_call: TRBV13
d_call: TRBD1
j_call: TRBJ2-7

cdr3_aa: CASSEGLRVDTIYF
cdr3_nt: TGTGCCAGCAGTGAAGGCCTTCGCGTGGACACCATATATTTT
cdr3_length: 14
v_call: TRBV6-1
d_call: NA
j_call: TRBJ1-3

cdr3_aa: CASSYSEYYGYTF
cdr3_nt: TGTGCCAGCAGTTACTCGGAGTACTATGGCTACACCTTC
cdr3_length: 13
v_call: TRBV6-2/TRBV6-3
d_call: NA
j_call: TRBJ1-2

cdr3_aa: CAWKWSSGANVLTF
cdr3_nt: TGTGCCTGGAAGTGGAGCTCTGGGGCCAACGTCCTGACTTTC
cdr3_length: 14
v_call: TRBV30
d_call: NA
j_call: TRBJ2-6